This passage covers 6 T cell receptor beta chains from one sample sequenced in a study of T cells in Graves' hyperthyroidism and ophthalmopathy. Amplification yielded TCR beta CDR3 regions, with RNA transcripts as the source. During a first-round RT-PCR of the TCR CDR3, the HTBI primer set was used. Via MiXCR, TCRdb re-called the multiplex PCR reads, giving one row per CDR3 protein. In the table there are 560,000 or so distinct CDR3 sequences, roughly 21% of which are singletons. Source material: blood. Source of these receptors: a man aged 40-49 years with Graves' ophthalmopathy.

This clonotype was seen a handful of times. The chain joins TRBV7-3 to TRBJ2-2, with 12 bases lining up with TRBD2. This CDR3 comprises 15 residues. Per germline, CDR1 SGHTA and CDR2 FQGTGA. V was pared by 5 bases and J by 3 bases, with 1 base of the junction left unmatched. The CDR3 reads CASSPSGRDTGELFF. CDR3 DNA: TGTGCCAGCAGCCCTAGCGGGAGGGACACCGGGGAGCTGTTTTTT. The variable domain in full, completed from reference TRBV7-3 and TRBJ2-2, reads GAGVSQTPSNKVTEKGKYVELRCDPISGHTALYWYRQSLGQGPEFLIYFQGTGAADDSGLPNDRFFAVRPEGSVSTLKIQRTERGDSAVYLCASSPSGRDTGELFFGEGSRLTVL.

This clonotype was seen a few times. The genes are TRBV7-3 and TRBJ2-5; TRBD2 matches at 11 bases. J lost 9 bases, V lost 6 bases, and 9 bases had no gene match. The germline CDR1 and CDR2 sequences are SGHTA and FQGTGA. The CDR3 runs to 14 residues. In DNA, the CDR3 is TGTGCCAGCAGTTTAGCGGGAGGGTCCGGGGCCCAGTACTTC. This codes for CASSLAGGSGAQYF. Full variable domain (outside the CDR3, taken from reference TRBV7-3 and TRBJ2-5): GAGVSQTPSNKVTEKGKYVELRCDPISGHTALYWYRQSLGQGPEFLIYFQGTGAADDSGLPNDRFFAVRPEGSVSTLKIQRTERGDSAVYLCASSLAGGSGAQYFGPGTRLLVL.

About this clonotype: A read error is possible here, since a much larger clone lies one base away. This sequence joins TRBV2 and TRBJ2-3, with D possibly TRBD2 on 7 matching bases. From germline, CDR1 is SNHLY and CDR2 FYNNEI. The CDR3 consists of 16 residues. V was clipped by 10 bases and J by 1 base, with 21 bases between them. The CDR3 nucleotides are TGTGCCATCTTGGCAGGGTTAGGGGGGGGCACAGATACGCAGTATTTT. The encoded protein is CAILAGLGGGTDTQYF.

The rearrangement joins TRBV7-9 to TRBJ1-3; D call uncertain. Germline V gene lookup returns CDR1 SEHNR and CDR2 FQNEAQ (reference sequence). Trimming removed 8 bases at V and 1 base at J, with 15 bases between. This CDR3 spans 15 amino acids. CDR3 nucleotides: TGTGCCAGCCCCCCGGTGGGCAGGTCTGGAAACACCATATATTTT. As protein: CASPPVGRSGNTIYF.

This clonotype was detected ten times or more. This chain joins TRBV2 and TRBJ2-3; D remains unclear. Trimming pared 1 base from V and 9 bases from J, leaving 5 bases between. Looked up from germline, CDR1 is SNHLY and CDR2 is FYNNEI. The CDR3 has 11 residues. DNA of the CDR3: TGTGCCAGCAGTGAAGGTGGGACGCAGTATTTT. Encoded protein: CASSEGGTQYF.

The rearrangement uses TRBV19 and TRBJ1-6, with D unresolved. Germline CDR1 LNHDA, CDR2 SQIVND (reference sequence). V was cut by 1 base and J by 5 bases, with 9 bases left in between. The CDR3 extends over 15 amino acids. In DNA, the CDR3 is TGTGCCAGTAGTATAGTGGCAGCGGATAATTCACCCCTCCACTTT. Encoded protein: CASSIVAADNSPLHF.